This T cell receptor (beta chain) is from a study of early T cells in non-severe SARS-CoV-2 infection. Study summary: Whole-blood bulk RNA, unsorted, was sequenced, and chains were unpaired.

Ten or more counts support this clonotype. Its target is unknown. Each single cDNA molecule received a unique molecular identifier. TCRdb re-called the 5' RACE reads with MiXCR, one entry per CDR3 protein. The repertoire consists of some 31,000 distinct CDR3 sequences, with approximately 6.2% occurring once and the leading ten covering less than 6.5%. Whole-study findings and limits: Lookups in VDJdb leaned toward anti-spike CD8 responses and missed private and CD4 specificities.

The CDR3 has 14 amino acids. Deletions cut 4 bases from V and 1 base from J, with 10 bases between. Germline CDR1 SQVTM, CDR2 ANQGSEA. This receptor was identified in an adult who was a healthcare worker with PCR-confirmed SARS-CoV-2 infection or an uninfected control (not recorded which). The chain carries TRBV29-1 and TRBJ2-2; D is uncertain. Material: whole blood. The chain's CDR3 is CSVVGALNTGELFF. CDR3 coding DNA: TGCAGCGTTGTAGGAGCTTTGAACACCGGGGAGCTGTTTTTT.